This entry describes one TCR beta chain. The data were taken from a study of beta chain features in type 1 diabetes. The CDR3 contains 16 residues. From germline, CDR1 is MNHNY and CDR2 SVGAGI (reference sequence). The V gene lost 6 bases and the J gene lost 2 bases, with 17 bases spanning the gap. cDNA synthesis used the whole RNA isolate, giving expressed TCRB sequences. Libraries were prepared by immunoSEQ multiplex PCR; TCRdb keeps only in-frame clonotypes and omits some of them. This table holds 900,000 or so clones, roughly 15% found once. This sequence joins TRBV6-6 and TRBJ2-1, with D perhaps matching TRBD1 or TRBD2 (6 bases each). The sequenced material came from naive CD4+ T cells from blood. The sequence derives from a woman aged 18-30 years in good health. The DNA for the CDR3 is TGTGCCAGCAGGACTAGAACAGGGCCCACCTACAATGAGCAGTTCTTC. Amino acids: CASRTRTGPTYNEQFF.